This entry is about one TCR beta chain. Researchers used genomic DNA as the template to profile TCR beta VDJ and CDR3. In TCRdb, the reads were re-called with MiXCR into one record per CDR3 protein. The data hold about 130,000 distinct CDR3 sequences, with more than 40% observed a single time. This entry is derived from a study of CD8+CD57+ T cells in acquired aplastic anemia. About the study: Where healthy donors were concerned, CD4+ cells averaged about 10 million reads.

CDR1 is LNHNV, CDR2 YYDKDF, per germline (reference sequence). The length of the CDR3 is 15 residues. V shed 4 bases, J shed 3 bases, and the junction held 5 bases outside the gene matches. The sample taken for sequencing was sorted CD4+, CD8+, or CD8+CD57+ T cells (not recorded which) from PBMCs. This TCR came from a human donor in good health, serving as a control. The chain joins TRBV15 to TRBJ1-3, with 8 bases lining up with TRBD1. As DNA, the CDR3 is TGTGCCACCAGCAAGACAGGGGCCATTGGAAACACCATATATTTT. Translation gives CATSKTGAIGNTIYF. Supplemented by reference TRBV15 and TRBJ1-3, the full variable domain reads DAMVIQNPRYQVTQFGKPVTLSCSQTLNHNVMYWYQQKSSQAPKLLFHYYDKDFNNEADTPDNFQSRRPNTSFCFLDIRSPGLGDTAMYLCATSKTGAIGNTIYFGEGSWLTVV.